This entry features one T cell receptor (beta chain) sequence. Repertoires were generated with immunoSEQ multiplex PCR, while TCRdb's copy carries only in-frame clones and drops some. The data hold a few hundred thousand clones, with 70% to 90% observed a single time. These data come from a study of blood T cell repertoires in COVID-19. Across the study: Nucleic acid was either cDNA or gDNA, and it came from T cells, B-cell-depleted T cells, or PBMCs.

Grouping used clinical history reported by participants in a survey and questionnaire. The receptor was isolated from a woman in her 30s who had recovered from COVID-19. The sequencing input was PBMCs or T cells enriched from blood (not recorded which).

CDR3 sequence (DNA): TGTGCCAGCAGCGTAAGTGGGACAGCAAACACTGAAGCTTTCTTT. It codes for CASSVSGTANTEAFF. V usage is TRBV9 and J usage is TRBJ1-1; TRBD1 aligns across 7 bases. V was clipped by 1 base and J by 2 bases; unmatched bases: 5. Per germline, CDR1 SGDLS and CDR2 YYNGEE. The CDR3 contains 15 residues. Complete variable domain (other parts from reference TRBV9 and TRBJ1-1): DSGVTQTPKHLITATGQRVTLRCSPRSGDLSVYWYQQSLDQGLQFLIQYYNGEERAKGNILERFSAQQFPDLHSELNLSSLELGDSALYFCASSVSGTANTEAFFGQGTRLTVV.